This T cell receptor (beta chain) originates from a study of T cells in localized non-small cell lung cancer. The method was immunoSEQ multiplex PCR; TCRdb's version includes in-frame clones alone and lacks a portion of them. The repertoire has roughly 72,000 clones, 70% to 90% of them found once; the top ten carry about a tenth. Study findings and constraints: The highest T cell clonality was in uninvolved adjacent lung, above tumor.

A word on this clone: Antigen: not known.

The CDR3 consists of 16 residues. The ends lost 5 bases at V and 4 bases at J; junction bases unmatched: 10. Germline V gene sequence: CDR1 SGHVS, CDR2 FQNEAQ. This clonotype originated in a female donor of 60 years or more with stage I lung adenocarcinoma. This rearrangement joins TRBV7-8 to TRBJ1-2; TRBD1 matches 10 bases. The specimen was peripheral blood, collected before any cancer treatment. The CDR3 sequence: CASSARQGALLYGYTF. CDR3 in DNA: TGTGCCAGCAGCGCGCGACAGGGGGCTCTACTCTATGGCTACACCTTC.